Listed below are T cell receptor beta chains from one sample, sequenced in a study of blood T cell repertoires in COVID-19. Generated by immunoSEQ multiplex PCR, the TCRdb table keeps only in-frame clones and is missing some. The sample lists 200,000 to 300,000 clones, just under 85% occurring once. Material: peripheral blood. The receptors derive from a woman aged 60 to 75 with active or convalescent COVID-19. Both conserved end residues are part of each CDR3. The D gene is left open where the match is weak. Clone size is not always given. Where it is, it says once, few, many or a class for expanded clones.

v_call: TRBV9
clone_size: -
d_call: -
j_call: TRBJ1-4
cdr3_nt: TGTGCCAGCAGCGTACGGGCAACTAATGAAAAACTGTTTTTT
cdr3_aa: CASSVRATNEKLFF

v_call: TRBV4-2
clone_size: once
d_call: -
j_call: TRBJ1-1
cdr3_nt: TGTGCCAGCAGCCCTAACCCCTGGCGGTCGGAGGACACTGAAGCTTTCTTT
cdr3_aa: CASSPNPWRSEDTEAFF

v_call: TRBV30
clone_size: -
d_call: TRBD2
j_call: TRBJ2-7
cdr3_nt: TGTGCCTGGAGGACGGGGGCTAGCGGGAGTAAGATTTCCTACGAGCAGTACTTC
cdr3_aa: CAWRTGASGSKISYEQYF

v_call: TRBV19
clone_size: -
d_call: -
j_call: TRBJ1-3
cdr3_nt: TGTGCCAGTAGTGTCCGGGACATTGGAGCCGGAAACACCATATATTTT
cdr3_aa: CASSVRDIGAGNTIYF

v_call: TRBV11-3
clone_size: -
d_call: -
j_call: TRBJ1-1
cdr3_nt: TGTGCCAGCAGATCCAGGGGCTCCAACACTGAAGCTTTCTTT
cdr3_aa: CASRSRGSNTEAFF

v_call: TRBV3-1/TRBV3-2
clone_size: -
d_call: TRBD2
j_call: TRBJ2-3
cdr3_nt: TGTGCCAGCAGCCAAGGGGCTAGCGGGATCAATACGCAGTATTTT
cdr3_aa: CASSQGASGINTQYF

v_call: TRBV2
clone_size: -
d_call: -
j_call: TRBJ2-1
cdr3_nt: TGTGCCAGCAGTGAGGCGAACTACTACAATGAGCAGTTCTTC
cdr3_aa: CASSEANYYNEQFF

v_call: TRBV2
clone_size: -
d_call: -
j_call: TRBJ2-3
cdr3_nt: TGTGCCAGCAGTGATGGGTGGGCTTCAGATACGCAGTATTTT
cdr3_aa: CASSDGWASDTQYF

v_call: TRBV5-1
clone_size: -
d_call: -
j_call: TRBJ2-1
cdr3_nt: TGCGCCAGCAGCTTGGCCCCCCGGGACAACTACAATGAGCAGTTCTTC
cdr3_aa: CASSLAPRDNYNEQFF

v_call: TRBV29-1
clone_size: -
d_call: -
j_call: TRBJ1-1
cdr3_nt: TGCAGCGTGGGCAGGGGTTGGACTGAAGCTTTCTTT
cdr3_aa: CSVGRGWTEAFF

v_call: TRBV6-5
clone_size: once
d_call: -
j_call: TRBJ1-2
cdr3_nt: TGTGCCAGCAAAACAGCTAACTATGGCTACACCTTC
cdr3_aa: CASKTANYGYTF

v_call: TRBV27
clone_size: -
d_call: -
j_call: TRBJ2-5
cdr3_nt: TGTGCCAGCAGTTTATTAGCGGCGGAGACCCAGTACTTC
cdr3_aa: CASSLLAAETQYF

v_call: TRBV4-2
clone_size: -
d_call: -
j_call: TRBJ1-2
cdr3_nt: TGTGCCAGCAGCCAGCGACGCGAGGGCTTTGGCTATGGCTACACCTTC
cdr3_aa: CASSQRREGFGYGYTF

v_call: TRBV7-3
clone_size: -
d_call: TRBD2
j_call: TRBJ2-5
cdr3_nt: TGTGCCAGCAGCTTATCTAGCGGGAAGGAAGAAGAGACCCAGTACTTC
cdr3_aa: CASSLSSGKEEETQYF

v_call: TRBV6-5
clone_size: -
d_call: -
j_call: TRBJ1-5
cdr3_nt: TGTGCCAGCAGTCAGACAGGTAATAGCAATCAGCCCCAGCATTTT
cdr3_aa: CASSQTGNSNQPQHF

v_call: TRBV5-1
clone_size: -
d_call: TRBD1
j_call: TRBJ2-6
cdr3_nt: TGCGCCAGCACCGGACAGGAATTCTCTGGGGCCAACGTCCTGACTTTC
cdr3_aa: CASTGQEFSGANVLTF

v_call: TRBV3-1/TRBV3-2
clone_size: -
d_call: -
j_call: TRBJ1-2
cdr3_nt: TGTGCCAGCAGCCCGACTAGCGGGGAGTATGGCTACACCTTC
cdr3_aa: CASSPTSGEYGYTF

v_call: TRBV20-1
clone_size: -
d_call: -
j_call: TRBJ1-2
cdr3_nt: TGCAGTGCGTCGCGGAGCTATGGCTACACCTTC
cdr3_aa: CSASRSYGYTF

v_call: TRBV18
clone_size: -
d_call: TRBD1
j_call: TRBJ2-7
cdr3_nt: TGTGCCAGCTCTCCCGAGACAGGGCCCTACGAGCAGTACTTC
cdr3_aa: CASSPETGPYEQYF

v_call: TRBV5-6
clone_size: -
d_call: -
j_call: TRBJ1-2
cdr3_nt: TGTGCCAGCAGCCTGAGTCGGGGTTACTATGGCTACACCTTC
cdr3_aa: CASSLSRGYYGYTF

v_call: TRBV12-3/TRBV12-4
clone_size: -
d_call: -
j_call: TRBJ1-5
cdr3_nt: TGTGCCAGCAGCCTCCAGGGAAATCAGCCCCAGCATTTT
cdr3_aa: CASSLQGNQPQHF

v_call: TRBV4-1
clone_size: -
d_call: -
j_call: TRBJ1-4
cdr3_nt: TGCGCCAGCAGCCGCTCGAGGGCAGGACAGAGAAATGAAAAACTGTTTTTT
cdr3_aa: CASSRSRAGQRNEKLFF

v_call: TRBV6-5
clone_size: -
d_call: -
j_call: TRBJ1-1
cdr3_nt: TGTGCCAGCAGTTCTCAGATGAACACTGAAGCTTTCTTT
cdr3_aa: CASSSQMNTEAFF

v_call: TRBV28
clone_size: -
d_call: TRBD1
j_call: TRBJ1-1
cdr3_nt: TGTGCCACCACCTATACCAGGACAGGGCAAGCTTTCTTT
cdr3_aa: CATTYTRTGQAFF

v_call: TRBV5-1
clone_size: -
d_call: TRBD1
j_call: TRBJ2-7
cdr3_nt: TGCGCCAGCAGCTCGGACCAGGGACAGGGGGCGAGGGAGCAGTACTTC
cdr3_aa: CASSSDQGQGAREQYF

v_call: TRBV21-1
clone_size: -
d_call: -
j_call: TRBJ1-2
cdr3_nt: TGTGCCAGCAGCAAAGAGGAGAGCCCTTCTAGGGGCTACACCTTC
cdr3_aa: CASSKEESPSRGYTF

v_call: TRBV30
clone_size: -
d_call: TRBD1
j_call: TRBJ1-1
cdr3_nt: TGTGCCTGGGACAGGGGACGTAACACTGAAGCTTTCTTT
cdr3_aa: CAWDRGRNTEAFF

v_call: TRBV11-2
clone_size: -
d_call: -
j_call: TRBJ2-3
cdr3_nt: TGTGCCAGCAGCGATGACGGGGGTAGCACAGATACGCAGTATTTT
cdr3_aa: CASSDDGGSTDTQYF

v_call: TRBV3-1/TRBV3-2
clone_size: -
d_call: TRBD1
j_call: TRBJ1-2
cdr3_nt: TGTGCCAGCAGCCAGTATCGCCGGGACAGGGATAACTATGGCTACACCTTC
cdr3_aa: CASSQYRRDRDNYGYTF

v_call: TRBV5-1
clone_size: -
d_call: -
j_call: TRBJ1-1
cdr3_nt: TGCGCCAGCAGCTCGTCCCGGGGTGAGAACACTGAAGCTTTCTTT
cdr3_aa: CASSSSRGENTEAFF

v_call: TRBV19
clone_size: -
d_call: TRBD1
j_call: TRBJ2-3
cdr3_nt: TGTGCCAGTAGTAACCCCGGGACAGGGAGCACAGATACGCAGTATTTT
cdr3_aa: CASSNPGTGSTDTQYF

v_call: TRBV4-1
clone_size: -
d_call: -
j_call: TRBJ2-1
cdr3_nt: TGCGCCAGCAGCCAAGATCCCACTATAAATGAGCAGTTCTTC
cdr3_aa: CASSQDPTINEQFF

v_call: TRBV3-1/TRBV3-2
clone_size: -
d_call: -
j_call: TRBJ1-2
cdr3_nt: TGTGCCAGCAGCCAAGATCTGGACAGCGGCTACACCTTC
cdr3_aa: CASSQDLDSGYTF

v_call: TRBV7-8
clone_size: -
d_call: -
j_call: TRBJ2-1
cdr3_nt: TGTGCCAGCAGCTTACACAGCCTGGCCGGGCAGTTCTTC
cdr3_aa: CASSLHSLAGQFF

v_call: TRBV4-2
clone_size: -
d_call: TRBD2
j_call: TRBJ2-1
cdr3_nt: TGTGCCAGCAGCCAAGACGGAGCGGGAGTCAACAATGAGCAGTTCTTC
cdr3_aa: CASSQDGAGVNNEQFF

v_call: TRBV3-1/TRBV3-2
clone_size: -
d_call: TRBD2
j_call: TRBJ2-2
cdr3_nt: TGTGCCAGCAAAGCGGGGGGGGACACCGGGGAGCTGTTTTTT
cdr3_aa: CASKAGGDTGELFF

v_call: TRBV27
clone_size: once
d_call: TRBD1
j_call: TRBJ1-1
cdr3_nt: TGTGCCAGCAGCCGGGGACAGGCGTGGGGGAACACTGAAGCTTTCTTT
cdr3_aa: CASSRGQAWGNTEAFF

v_call: TRBV5-1
clone_size: -
d_call: TRBD1
j_call: TRBJ1-4
cdr3_nt: TGCGCCAGCAGCTCGGAGGCAGGGGGCGAAAAACTGTTTTTT
cdr3_aa: CASSSEAGGEKLFF

v_call: TRBV7-8
clone_size: -
d_call: TRBD2
j_call: TRBJ2-5
cdr3_nt: TGTGCCAGCAGCTTAGGTGGACTAGCAGAGACCCAGTACTTC
cdr3_aa: CASSLGGLAETQYF

v_call: TRBV6-6
clone_size: -
d_call: TRBD1
j_call: TRBJ1-5
cdr3_nt: TGTGCCAGCAGTAGGGCGGGGGACAGGGATCAGCCCCAGCATTTT
cdr3_aa: CASSRAGDRDQPQHF

v_call: TRBV5-1
clone_size: -
d_call: TRBD2
j_call: TRBJ2-1
cdr3_nt: TGCGCCAGCAGCCTCGGACTAGCGGGGGCCTACAATGAGCAGTTCTTC
cdr3_aa: CASSLGLAGAYNEQFF

v_call: TRBV5-1
clone_size: -
d_call: -
j_call: TRBJ1-1
cdr3_nt: TGCGCCAGCAGCTCCCAAATGAACACTGAAGCTTTCTTT
cdr3_aa: CASSSQMNTEAFF

v_call: TRBV9
clone_size: -
d_call: TRBD2
j_call: TRBJ2-3
cdr3_nt: TGTGCCAGCAGCCCCGGGCTAGCGGGGATCACAGATACGCAGTATTTT
cdr3_aa: CASSPGLAGITDTQYF

v_call: TRBV27
clone_size: -
d_call: -
j_call: TRBJ1-6
cdr3_nt: TGTGCCAGCACCCGACGGGACACACATAATTCACCCCTCCACTTT
cdr3_aa: CASTRRDTHNSPLHF

v_call: TRBV5-1
clone_size: -
d_call: TRBD2
j_call: TRBJ2-3
cdr3_nt: TGCGCCAGCAGCTTGGGGGCTAGCGGGAGGTTATCAGATACGCAGTATTTT
cdr3_aa: CASSLGASGRLSDTQYF

v_call: TRBV7-2
clone_size: -
d_call: TRBD2
j_call: TRBJ2-3
cdr3_nt: TGTGCCAGCAGTATAGCGGGGAGCACAGATACGCAGTATTTT
cdr3_aa: CASSIAGSTDTQYF

v_call: TRBV5-1
clone_size: once
d_call: TRBD2
j_call: TRBJ2-5
cdr3_nt: TGCGCCAGCAGCTTGGTCGGGGGGGCTTCCCAAGAGACCCAGTACTTC
cdr3_aa: CASSLVGGASQETQYF

v_call: TRBV5-1
clone_size: -
d_call: -
j_call: TRBJ2-3
cdr3_nt: TGCGCCAGCAGCTTGGATGTAGGACAGTCAGATACGCAGTATTTT
cdr3_aa: CASSLDVGQSDTQYF